The 17 T cell receptor beta chains reported below all come from one sample, sequenced in a study of blood T cell repertoires in COVID-19. TCRdb keeps only in-frame clones here, not all; method: immunoSEQ multiplex PCR. The table has about 140,000 clones, roughly 80% seen once. The sample consisted of peripheral blood. These receptors were collected from a man aged 65 to 79 who had recovered from COVID-19.

This clone was detected once. The chain employs TRBV5-1 and TRBJ2-3; the D gene is possibly TRBD1 (6 bases). The CDR3 totals 15 residues. The V gene's germline CDR1 is SGHRS and CDR2 YFSETQ. Trimming took 5 bases from V and 0 from J, leaving 13 bases between them. CDR3 DNA: TGCGCCAGCAGGAGAACAGGGTTTAGCACAGATACGCAGTATTTT. The encoded protein is CASRRTGFSTDTQYF.

The chain uses TRBV6-6 and TRBJ1-5, with 9 bases aligning to TRBD1. Germline lookup yields CDR1 MNHNY and CDR2 SVGAGI (reference sequence). The CDR3 contains 15 residues. J was trimmed by 7 bases and V by 2 bases; bases with no gene match: 6. Written as DNA, the CDR3 is TGTGCCAGCAGTTACGTACAGGGGGCTCGACAGCCCCAGCATTTT. Its protein is CASSYVQGARQPQHF.

This clone was seen just once. V is TRBV6-5 and J is TRBJ2-7; the match to TRBD1 covers 11 bases. Germline CDR1 and CDR2: MNHEY and SVGAGI. V dropped 2 bases and J dropped 0; count of bases not matched to a gene: 0. CDR3 length: 15 amino acids. The CDR3 protein is CASSYGTGGSYEQYF. As DNA, the CDR3 is TGTGCCAGCAGTTACGGGACAGGGGGCTCCTACGAGCAGTACTTC.

The V and J genes are TRBV30 and TRBJ1-2, with a possible D match to TRBD1 (6 bases). V was pared by 4 bases and J by 7 bases, with 19 bases between. CDR1 is GTSNPN and CDR2 is SVGIG in the germline V gene (reference sequence). CDR3 length: 14 residues. Here the CDR3 DNA reads TGTGCCTGGAACCCAGGGGTTAGGGATTCTGGCTACACCTTC. Translation gives CAWNPGVRDSGYTF. The entire variable domain, with the rest obtained from reference TRBV30 and TRBJ1-2, is as follows: SQTIHQWPATLVQPVGSPLSLECTVEGTSNPNLYWYRQAAGRGLQLLFYSVGIGQISSEVPQNLSASRPQDRQFILSSKKLLLSDSGFYLCAWNPGVRDSGYTFGSGTRLTVV.

The chain combines TRBV29-1 with TRBJ1-1; D remains unclear. The germline gives CDR1 SQVTM, CDR2 ANQGSEA. The germline V and J ends were trimmed by 6 bases and 1 base, with 12 bases remaining between them. The CDR3 loop spans 13 amino acids. CDR3: CSVTRGRNTEAFF. The CDR3, as DNA: TGCAGCGTAACACGTGGCAGGAACACTGAAGCTTTCTTT.

The CDR3 DNA reads as TGCGCCAGCAGCCAGAACCCCCCAGCGGGAGGACCCGACGAGCAGTACTTC. This codes for CASSQNPPAGGPDEQYF. The chain recombines TRBV4-3 with TRBJ2-7; TRBD2 matches 9 bases. V shed 3 bases, J shed 5 bases, and the junction held 14 bases outside the gene matches. The CDR3 contains 17 residues. In germline, CDR1 is LGHNA, CDR2 YSLEER.

This clone was observed a single time. This chain uses TRBV6-5 with TRBJ2-7; D is possibly TRBD2 (6 bases). The CDR3 is 14 residues long. The germline V gene encodes CDR1 MNHEY and CDR2 SVGAGI. V lost 2 bases and J 3 bases, leaving 11 bases between the germline ends. The CDR3 is CASSYRERSYEQYF. The DNA for the CDR3 is TGTGCCAGCAGTTACCGGGAGAGGAGCTACGAGCAGTACTTC.

This chain joins TRBV5-4 and TRBJ2-7, with 10 bases identical to TRBD2. The CDR3 spans 15 residues. The V gene end was trimmed by 5 bases and the J gene end by 3 bases; junction bases not matched to a gene: 8. Germline values: CDR1 SGHNT, CDR2 YYREEE (reference sequence). CDR3 nucleotide sequence: TGTGCCAGCAGTTCCTCCGGGACTAGCGTCTACGAGCAGTACTTC. This codes for CASSSSGTSVYEQYF.

The chain combines TRBV5-4 with TRBJ2-1, with D possibly being TRBD1 (6 bases). This CDR3 region has 16 residues. Trimming shortened V by 4 bases and J by 0 bases, and 14 bases separated the two germline ends. Germline lookup yields CDR1 SGHNT and CDR2 YYREEE (reference sequence). CDR3 nucleotides: TGTGCCAGCAGCGCTAGGACAGTCCGCTCCTACAATGAGCAGTTCTTC. Amino acids: CASSARTVRSYNEQFF.

A few counts support this clone. The chain has TRBV6-4 and TRBJ2-7; possibly TRBD2 for D (6 bases). There are 14 residues in the CDR3. V was shortened by 2 bases and J by 2 bases, with 10 bases between the two germline ends. Germline lookup yields CDR1 MRHNA and CDR2 SNTAGT. CDR3 in DNA: TGTGCCAGCAGTGACGTCAGGGAGGCCTACGAGCAGTACTTC. As protein: CASSDVREAYEQYF.

The chain couples TRBV27 to TRBJ2-7; D not resolved. This CDR3 has 14 amino acids. Germline values: CDR1 MNHEY, CDR2 SMNVEV (reference sequence). V was cut by 2 bases and J by 5 bases, with 13 bases left in between. The DNA of the CDR3 is TGTGCCAGCAGTTTAAGGTCAGGTCACGACGAGCAGTACTTC. Encoded protein: CASSLRSGHDEQYF.

This clone has only one observation. This chain uses TRBV3-1 (or the pseudogene TRBV3-2) with TRBJ2-1, with a weak D call TRBD2 (6 bases). The length of the CDR3 is 15 residues. Per germline, CDR1 LGHDT and CDR2 YNNKEL (reference sequence). Deletions cut 3 bases from V and 5 bases from J, with 14 bases between. In DNA form, the CDR3 reads TGTGCCAGCAGCCAGGGGGGACTCGCTGACAATGAGCAGTTCTTC. Its protein product is CASSQGGLADNEQFF.

The chain's CDR3 is CASSWEQTGGIGETQYF. Here the CDR3 DNA reads TGTGCCAGCAGCTGGGAACAGACCGGGGGGATAGGGGAGACCCAGTACTTC. J is TRBJ2-5 and V is TRBV5-6; 7 bases match TRBD2. Germline CDR1 reads SGHDT; CDR2 reads YYEEEE. There are 17 residues in the CDR3. V trimming: 3 bases; J trimming: 5 bases; junction bases outside the gene matches: 16.

As DNA, the CDR3 is TGCAGCGTGTGGACAGGGGGTGAAGCTTTCTTT. This gives the protein CSVWTGGEAFF. J is TRBJ1-1 and V is TRBV29-1; TRBD1 aligns across 10 bases. The CDR3 is 11 residues long. Trimming at V came to 6 bases and at J to 7 bases, leaving 2 bases not matched to a gene. The germline CDR1 and CDR2 sequences are SQVTM and ANQGSEA.

The V gene is TRBV28, the J gene TRBJ2-2; TRBD2 is a possible D gene (5 bases). The CDR3 extends over 16 amino acids. The germline V gene has CDR1 MDHEN and CDR2 SYDVKM. The ends were cut back, 4 bases at V and 4 bases at J, with 16 bases in the middle. CDR3 residues: CASSSRGWELTGELFF. The CDR3, as DNA: TGTGCCAGCAGTTCACGCGGGTGGGAGCTCACCGGGGAGCTGTTTTTT.

J is TRBJ2-7 and V is TRBV29-1; D is perhaps TRBD1 (6 bases). The CDR3 totals 13 residues. The V end was cut by 1 base, the J end by 6 bases, with 13 bases between. Germline V CDR1 and CDR2: SQVTM, ANQGSEA. For the CDR3, the DNA is TGCAGCGTTGAAGGTAACAGGGCTGGCGAGCAGTACTTC. Translating gives CSVEGNRAGEQYF.

This chain connects TRBV2 to TRBJ2-1; 10 bases align to TRBD2. The CDR3 is 16 amino acids. CDR1 and CDR2 from the germline V gene are SNHLY and FYNNEI. V lost 3 bases and J lost 7; bases outside the gene matches: 9. The CDR3 bases are TGTGCCAGCAGTGACCCTAGCGGGAGTATCAGGAATGAGCAGTTCTTC. It encodes CASSDPSGSIRNEQFF.